These 24 T cell receptor beta chains were sequenced from one sample in a study of brain T cells in children with intractable seizures. Repertoires were generated with immunoSEQ multiplex PCR, while TCRdb's copy carries only in-frame clones and drops some. The repertoire holds about 350,000 clones, with approximately 93% as singletons. As to time point: blood from clinic visit 5 months post-surgery; TSC patient then seizure free. Material: peripheral blood, obtained around 5 months after surgery. These receptors all come from a boy under three years old with tuberous sclerosis and intractable seizures.

This clone has just one count. The genes are TRBV5-1 and TRBJ1-1; TRBD1 is a possible D gene (6 bases). From germline, CDR1 is SGHRS and CDR2 YFSETQ. The CDR3 has 16 amino acids. Trimming pared 2 bases from V and 1 base from J, leaving 15 bases between. CDR3 loop: CASSFGLGASNTEAFF. Written as DNA, the CDR3 is TGCGCCAGCAGCTTCGGGTTGGGGGCATCGAACACTGAAGCTTTCTTT.

The gene calls are TRBV9 and TRBJ2-7; 7 bases are shared with TRBD1. The junction had 7 bases not matched to a gene; V was cut back by 3 bases and J by 1 base. CDR1 is SGDLS and CDR2 is YYNGEE in the germline V gene. The CDR3 is 15 residues long. In nucleotides, the CDR3 is TGTGCCAGCAGCGCTCGGGACAGCACTTCCTACGAGCAGTACTTC. It yields the protein CASSARDSTSYEQYF. The entire variable domain, with the rest obtained from reference TRBV9 and TRBJ2-7, is as follows: DSGVTQTPKHLITATGQRVTLRCSPRSGDLSVYWYQQSLDQGLQFLIQYYNGEERAKGNILERFSAQQFPDLHSELNLSSLELGDSALYFCASSARDSTSYEQYFGPGTRLTVT.

This clone showed up just a few times. The rearrangement joins TRBV6-5 to TRBJ1-6, with a weak D call TRBD1 (5 bases). The CDR3 totals 16 residues. Trimming cost V 2 bases and J 9 bases, with 17 bases left between them. From germline, CDR1 is MNHEY and CDR2 SVGAGI. The CDR3 spells CASSYGTQPPGSPLHF. The CDR3 bases are TGTGCCAGCAGTTACGGGACGCAGCCGCCCGGTTCACCCCTCCACTTT.

The rearrangement joins TRBV4-1 to TRBJ2-5; D may be TRBD1 (5 bases). The V and J ends lost 2 bases and 4 bases respectively, with 11 bases between them. Germline CDR1 and CDR2: MGHRA and YSYEKL. This CDR3 comprises 14 residues. The CDR3 reads CASSQPGSGETQYF. For the CDR3, the DNA is TGCGCCAGCAGCCAACCAGGGTCCGGAGAGACCCAGTACTTC.

This chain connects TRBV4-1 to TRBJ2-7; 11 bases are shared with TRBD2. Germline V lookup: CDR1 MGHRA, CDR2 YSYEKL. CDR3 length equals 15 residues. The junction had 3 bases not matched to a gene; V was cut back by 0 bases and J by 5 bases. CDR3 amino acids: CASSQDVLAGDEQYF. CDR3 nucleotide sequence: TGCGCCAGCAGCCAAGATGTACTAGCGGGGGACGAGCAGTACTTC.

The rearrangement joins TRBV29-1 to TRBJ1-5, with TRBD1 identical over 9 bases. The CDR3 is made up of 13 amino acids. Germline V lookup: CDR1 SQVTM, CDR2 ANQGSEA. The V and J ends lost 6 bases and 6 bases, in that order; junction bases with no gene match: 6. The CDR3 nucleotides read TGCAGCGTGGGGACAGGGAGGAGTCAGCCCCAGCATTTT. This sequence encodes CSVGTGRSQPQHF.

V is TRBV5-1 and J is TRBJ1-2; D gene unclear. Germline loops: CDR1 SGHRS, CDR2 YFSETQ. The CDR3 sequence is 12 residues long. V was clipped by 2 bases and J by 5 bases, with 7 bases between them. The CDR3 region has the DNA TGCGCCAGCAGCTTCAGTGGGTATGGCTACACCTTC. This gives the protein CASSFSGYGYTF.

The chain recombines TRBV29-1 with TRBJ2-5; TRBD2 agrees at 13 bases. The CDR3 length is 18 residues. Germline CDR1 and CDR2: SQVTM and ANQGSEA. Trimming took 1 base from V and 1 from J; bases not matched to a gene: 9. The CDR3 region is CSVEAGLAGPIPQETQYF. In DNA, the CDR3 is TGCAGCGTTGAAGCGGGACTAGCGGGGCCCATTCCCCAAGAGACCCAGTACTTC.

The rearrangement joins TRBV5-1 to TRBJ1-1; D is uncertain. The CDR3 has 14 amino acids. Trimming removed 5 bases at V and 1 base at J, with 12 bases between. CDR1 SGHRS and CDR2 YFSETQ come from the germline V gene. The CDR3 here is CASRVGGPNTEAFF. In DNA form, the CDR3 reads TGCGCCAGCAGGGTCGGAGGCCCGAACACTGAAGCTTTCTTT.

V usage is TRBV20-1 and J usage is TRBJ2-5; D gene uncertain. Trimming shortened V by 4 bases and J by 3 bases, and 0 bases separated the two germline ends. The CDR3 loop spans 9 amino acids. Looked up from germline, CDR1 is DFQATT and CDR2 is SNEGSKA (reference sequence). In DNA, the CDR3 is TGCAGTGCTAAAGAGACCCAGTACTTC. Its protein product is CSAKETQYF.

CDR3 residues: CASRRTGELFF. The CDR3 DNA is TGTGCCAGCCGCCGAACCGGGGAGCTGTTTTTT. The genes are TRBV4-2 and TRBJ2-2, with unresolved D. Per the germline V gene, CDR1 is LGHNA and CDR2 is YNFKEQ. This CDR3 has 11 amino acids. The V end lost 8 bases, the J end lost 5 bases, and 6 bases lay between the germline ends.

This chain uses TRBV29-1 with TRBJ2-2, with D perhaps given as TRBD1 or TRBD2 (5 bases each). The CDR3 totals 18 residues. In germline, CDR1 is SQVTM, CDR2 ANQGSEA. Trimming cost V 6 bases and J 0 bases, with 23 bases left between them. The CDR3 here is CSVAQTWDGYANTGELFF. The CDR3 DNA reads TGCAGCGTAGCCCAAACTTGGGACGGCTACGCGAACACCGGGGAGCTGTTTTTT.

The V and J genes are TRBV12-3 or TRBV12-4 and TRBJ1-2, with D hard to call. The CDR3 consists of 13 residues. The germline V and J ends were trimmed by 2 bases and 5 bases, with 9 bases remaining between them. CDR3 coding DNA: TGTGCCAGCAGTTTACGGCGGTCATATGGCTACACCTTC. Its translation is CASSLRRSYGYTF.

The chain carries TRBV12-3 or TRBV12-4 and TRBJ2-7; no definite D call. The CDR3 sequence is 13 residues long. Trimming removed 2 bases from V and 2 bases from J, with 7 bases in between. The CDR3 DNA is TGTGCCAGCAGTTTACAGGACGCCTACGAGCAGTACTTC. Translation gives CASSLQDAYEQYF.

The J gene is TRBJ2-7, the V gene TRBV7-9; TRBD2 agrees at 8 bases. The CDR3 contains 16 residues. The V gene's germline CDR1 is SEHNR and CDR2 FQNEAQ (reference sequence). Germline trimming cut 5 bases from V and 0 bases from J; bases unmatched to any gene: 9. The CDR3 nucleotides are TGTGCCAGCAGCCCCGGGGGCGGGAGGTTCTCCTACGAGCAGTACTTC. Translation: CASSPGGGRFSYEQYF.

The chain couples TRBV14 to TRBJ1-1, with D perhaps matching TRBD1 (5 bases). This CDR3 has 14 residues. From germline, CDR1 is SGHDN and CDR2 FVKESK. The V and J ends lost 8 bases and 1 base respectively, with 14 bases between them. This CDR3 is CASRADTGNTEAFF. The DNA for the CDR3 is TGTGCCAGCCGGGCCGATACAGGGAACACTGAAGCTTTCTTT.

This sequence joins TRBV5-6 and TRBJ1-6; D possibly corresponds to TRBD1 (6 bases). This CDR3 is built from 15 residues. The germline CDR1 and CDR2 sequences are SGHDT and YYEEEE. V was trimmed by 5 bases and J by 9 bases, leaving 18 bases between them. The CDR3 coding sequence is TGTGCCAGCAGTCCCACCACAGGGCCGGTTTCACCCCTCCACTTT. Translation: CASSPTTGPVSPLHF.

This chain joins TRBV9 and TRBJ2-4, with TRBD1 matching over 10 bases. This CDR3 region has 15 residues. The junction had 5 bases not matched to a gene; V was cut back by 3 bases and J by 5 bases. CDR1 and CDR2 (germline): SGDLS, YYNGEE. The CDR3: CASSGWTGGENIQYF. The CDR3 nucleotides are TGTGCCAGCAGCGGATGGACAGGGGGTGAAAACATTCAGTACTTC.

The rearrangement links TRBV7-2 to TRBJ2-3; no reliable D call. This CDR3 spans 13 amino acids. Germline V lookup: CDR1 SGHTA, CDR2 FQGNSA. The ends were cut back, 3 bases at V and 3 bases at J, with 7 bases in the middle. The DNA of the CDR3 is TGTGCCAGCAGCTTCACGATGACAGATACGCAGTATTTT. Translated, it gives CASSFTMTDTQYF.

The chain has TRBV15 and TRBJ1-2; TRBD1 aligns across 9 bases. The length of the CDR3 is 13 residues. V was pared by 4 bases and J by 7 bases, with 4 bases of the junction left unmatched. The germline CDR1 and CDR2 sequences are LNHNV and YYDKDF (reference sequence). The DNA for the CDR3 is TGTGCCACCAGCACCGGGACAGGGCCTGGCTACACCTTC. This translates into CATSTGTGPGYTF.

The sample holds a few counts of this clone. V gene TRBV4-2 combines with J gene TRBJ2-2; perhaps TRBD2 as D (5 bases). The CDR3 runs to 17 residues. Trimming pared 3 bases from V and 0 bases from J, leaving 14 bases between. CDR1 and CDR2 from the germline V gene are LGHNA and YNFKEQ. CDR3 loop: CASSQSVSGTNTGELFF. The CDR3 nucleotides read TGTGCCAGCAGCCAGTCTGTGTCGGGGACGAACACCGGGGAGCTGTTTTTT.

CDR3 nucleotide sequence: TGCGCCAGCAGCCCCGGACAGGGGGCAACCGGGGAGCTGTTTTTT. It codes for CASSPGQGATGELFF. This chain links TRBV5-1 with TRBJ2-2; the match to TRBD1 covers 11 bases. The germline V gene has CDR1 SGHRS and CDR2 YFSETQ. CDR3 length: 15 amino acids. V was clipped by 4 bases and J by 5 bases; unmatched bases: 4. Full variable domain (remainder filled in from reference TRBV5-1 and TRBJ2-2): KAGVTQTPRYLIKTRGQQVTLSCSPISGHRSVSWYQQTPGQGLQFLFEYFSETQRNKGNFPGRFSGRQFSNSRSEMNVSTLELGDSALYLCASSPGQGATGELFFGEGSRLTVL.

This sequence joins TRBV4-1 and TRBJ2-1; D gene uncertain. Trimming removed 1 base at V and 7 bases at J, with 8 bases between. The length of the CDR3 is 13 residues. Germline CDR1 is MGHRA and CDR2 is YSYEKL. The DNA for the CDR3 is TGCGCCAGCAGCCAAGTAGCTAAAAATGAGCAGTTCTTC. This gives the protein CASSQVAKNEQFF.

The gene calls are TRBV5-5 and TRBJ1-1; TRBD1 agrees at 8 bases. Trimming cost V 3 bases and J 1 base; bases outside gene matches: 2. Germline lookup yields CDR1 SGHKS and CDR2 YYEKEE (reference sequence). CDR3 length: 14 amino acids. The CDR3 DNA sequence: TGTGCCAGCAGCTACAGGGGGGAGAACACTGAAGCTTTCTTT. It yields the protein CASSYRGENTEAFF. Variable domain in full (rest from reference TRBV5-5 and TRBJ1-1): DAGVTQSPTHLIKTRGQQVTLRCSPISGHKSVSWYQQVLGQGPQFIFQYYEKEERGRGNFPDRFSARQFPNYSSELNVNALLLGDSALYLCASSYRGENTEAFFGQGTRLTVV.